The 18 T cell receptor beta chains given below trace back to one sample, sequenced in a study of CD8 T cells in ankylosing spondylitis. Overall study results and limits: It appeared that ankylosing spondylitis blood was characterized by a TCR beta motif of several highly homologous variants.

TCRdb reanalysed the 5' RACE reads using MiXCR and keeps one entry per CDR3 protein. The table has hundreds of thousands of distinct CDR3 sequences, roughly 26% seen once; the top ten hold roughly 0.9%. These receptors have no known antigen. The material sequenced was blood, either unsorted or a sorted T cell fraction (not recorded which). All receptors derive from a male donor with ankylosing spondylitis.

This clonotype was seen a handful of times. This chain uses TRBV5-1 with TRBJ2-1, with 10 bases matching TRBD2. The ends lost 3 bases at V and 9 bases at J; junction bases unmatched: 12. Germline values: CDR1 SGHRS, CDR2 YFSETQ. The CDR3 spans 16 residues. The chain's CDR3 is CASSSPSAGGPGEQFF. The CDR3 DNA reads TGCGCCAGCAGCTCCCCCTCAGCGGGAGGGCCTGGTGAGCAGTTCTTC. The entire variable domain, with the rest obtained from reference TRBV5-1 and TRBJ2-1, is as follows: KAGVTQTPRYLIKTRGQQVTLSCSPISGHRSVSWYQQTPGQGLQFLFEYFSETQRNKGNFPGRFSGRQFSNSRSEMNVSTLELGDSALYLCASSSPSAGGPGEQFFGPGTRLTVL.

The chain employs TRBV18 and TRBJ1-5; TRBD1 matches at 7 bases. V lost 8 bases, J lost 3 bases, and 4 bases stayed unmatched. Germline CDR1 KGHSH, CDR2 LQKENI. CDR3 size: 13 residues. DNA of the CDR3: TGTGCCAGCGCCACAGGGGCCAATCAGCCCCAGCATTTT. This encodes CASATGANQPQHF.

This clonotype was observed a few times. This chain links TRBV12-3 or TRBV12-4 with TRBJ2-3; no clear D gene. The CDR3 sequence is 12 residues long. V was trimmed by 6 bases and J by 5 bases, leaving 9 bases between them. CDR3 DNA sequence: TGTGCCAGCAGGGCCCCCGGAGATACGCAGTATTTT. Translating gives CASRAPGDTQYF.

This clonotype was seen a few times. The chain combines TRBV5-6 with TRBJ2-1; 9 bases fit TRBD2. This CDR3 region has 16 residues. The germline V gene has CDR1 SGHDT and CDR2 YYEEEE. V dropped 4 bases and J dropped 4; count of bases not matched to a gene: 9. Here the CDR3 reads CASSPLAGGFYNEQFF. CDR3 nucleotide sequence: TGTGCCAGCAGCCCCCTGGCGGGAGGGTTTTACAATGAGCAGTTCTTC.

The chain couples TRBV20-1 to TRBJ2-7, with D hard to call. The V end was cut by 3 bases, the J end by 0 bases, with 6 bases between. The CDR3 contains 12 residues. In germline, CDR1 is DFQATT, CDR2 SNEGSKA (reference sequence). The CDR3 here is CSASASSYEQYF. The CDR3 DNA sequence: TGCAGTGCTAGCGCCAGCTCCTACGAGCAGTACTTC.

This clonotype was found many times. This sequence joins TRBV15 and TRBJ2-2; 7 nucleotides line up with TRBD2. The ends lost 0 bases at V and 2 bases at J; junction bases unmatched: 15. Germline V gives CDR1 LNHNV, CDR2 YYDKDF (reference sequence). The CDR3 loop spans 20 amino acids. CDR3 bases: TGTGCCACCAGCAGAGATTCGGTTGCTAGCGGATACTTCAACACCGGGGAGCTGTTTTTT. Its translation: CATSRDSVASGYFNTGELFF.

This clonotype was detected ten times or more. The chain carries TRBV2 and TRBJ2-2, with 7 nucleotides matching TRBD1. The V gene's germline CDR1 is SNHLY and CDR2 FYNNEI. The CDR3 has 15 amino acids. V shed 4 bases, J shed 5 bases, and the junction held 7 bases outside the gene matches. The DNA of the CDR3 is TGTGCCAGCAGTGTTAGGGGGCGCGGGACCGGGGAGCTGTTTTTT. Its translation is CASSVRGRGTGELFF.

This clonotype has just a few counts. The chain combines TRBV12-3 or TRBV12-4 with TRBJ2-7; either TRBD1 or TRBD2 may supply D (5 bases each). CDR3 length: 13 residues. Trimming cost V 3 bases and J 7 bases, with 13 bases left between them. The DNA of the CDR3 is TGTGCCAGCAGTTTGATGGGGCCGGGGGAGCAGTACTTC. This gives the protein CASSLMGPGEQYF.

V is TRBV5-1 and J is TRBJ1-4; D not resolved. Per germline, CDR1 SGHRS and CDR2 YFSETQ. V shed 2 bases and J shed 7 bases, with 12 bases lying between them. CDR3 length: 14 amino acids. CDR3 sequence: CASSLDSGIEKLFF. The DNA of the CDR3 is TGCGCCAGCAGCTTAGACTCTGGAATTGAAAAACTGTTTTTT.

The gene calls are TRBV29-1 and TRBJ2-2; TRBD2 agrees at 11 bases. Germline V lookup: CDR1 SQVTM, CDR2 ANQGSEA. V shed 6 bases, J shed 6 bases, and the junction held 6 bases outside the gene matches. The CDR3 is made up of 14 amino acids. The CDR3 loop is CSVIAGGPAGELFF. As DNA, the CDR3 is TGCAGCGTCATAGCGGGAGGGCCAGCCGGGGAGCTGTTTTTT.

V usage is TRBV28 and J usage is TRBJ2-3; D may correspond to TRBD1 or TRBD2 (5 bases each). Germline assignment: CDR1 MDHEN and CDR2 SYDVKM. Between the trimmed V and J ends, which lost 6 bases and 2 bases, there was a span of 15 bases. The CDR3 covers 15 residues. CDR3: CASSHLGVDTDTQYF. For the CDR3, the DNA is TGTGCCAGCAGCCATCTGGGGGTAGACACAGATACGCAGTATTTT.

This clonotype has ten or more counts. V gene TRBV5-1 combines with J gene TRBJ2-1, with D perhaps matching TRBD2 (6 bases). Trimming took off 0 bases at V and 1 base at J, with 8 bases between the two ends. CDR3 length: 15 residues. Germline V gene lookup returns CDR1 SGHRS and CDR2 YFSETQ. In DNA, the CDR3 is TGCGCCAGCAGCTTGGTGGCGGGGTCCTACAATGAGCAGTTCTTC. Translating gives CASSLVAGSYNEQFF.

V gene TRBV5-1 combines with J gene TRBJ2-2; no firm D call. Trimming took off 0 bases at V and 4 bases at J, with 10 bases between the two ends. CDR3 size: 15 residues. Germline CDR1 reads SGHRS; CDR2 reads YFSETQ. CDR3 region: CASSLVSLGTGELFF. The CDR3 nucleotides read TGCGCCAGCAGCTTGGTGTCTCTAGGCACCGGGGAGCTGTTTTTT.

The count of this clonotype is one. The chain recombines TRBV9 with TRBJ2-2; TRBD2 matches 7 bases. The CDR3 runs to 14 residues. Trimming took 7 bases from V and 3 from J; bases not matched to a gene: 6. Germline assignment: CDR1 SGDLS and CDR2 YYNGEE. The CDR3 DNA is TGTGCCAGCGCTAGCGGTTTTGACACCGGGGAGCTGTTTTTT. Its protein product is CASASGFDTGELFF.

There are a few counts of this clonotype. The chain uses TRBV11-2 and TRBJ2-1; D is uncertain. Trimming left V 7 bases short and J 4 bases short, with 17 bases between. Germline V gene data show CDR1 as SGHAT and CDR2 as FQNNGV. The CDR3 totals 15 residues. CDR3 nucleotides: TGTGCCAGCACCTCCGACCTCCTAAGGTACAATGAGCAGTTCTTC. This encodes CASTSDLLRYNEQFF.

The chain is built from TRBV20-1 and TRBJ1-1; D not certain. This CDR3 contains 14 residues. CDR1 and CDR2 from the germline V gene are DFQATT and SNEGSKA (reference sequence). V lost 6 bases, J lost 1 base, and 15 bases lay in between. Written as DNA, the CDR3 is TGCAGTGCGGGAAGTGGGAGGAGGAACACTGAAGCTTTCTTT. Translation gives CSAGSGRRNTEAFF.

This clonotype was observed a handful of times. The genes are TRBV18 and TRBJ2-1; 13 nucleotides agree with TRBD2. Germline CDR1 and CDR2: KGHSH and LQKENI. The junction had 4 bases not matched to a gene; V was cut back by 3 bases and J by 5 bases. The CDR3 extends over 16 amino acids. The CDR3 sequence is CASSPSGLAGNNEQFF. CDR3 DNA: TGTGCCAGCTCACCTTCGGGACTAGCGGGAAACAATGAGCAGTTCTTC.

The rearrangement joins TRBV10-3 to TRBJ2-3; tentative D call: TRBD1 (5 bases). The CDR3 consists of 14 residues. Germline V CDR1 and CDR2: ENHRY, SYGVKD. Trimming left V 8 bases short and J 4 bases short, with 16 bases between. The CDR3 nucleotides are TGTGCCATCGGTCAGCAGGGTGGGGCAGATACGCAGTATTTT. Amino acid sequence: CAIGQQGGADTQYF.